This T cell receptor (beta chain) derives from a study of CD8 T cells in Susac syndrome. Overall study results and limits: The authors acknowledged that the study's TCR sequencing and HLA analysis involved relatively few individuals.

From blood CD8+ and CD4+ T cells, TCR beta sequences were generated. The length of the CDR3 is 18 residues. Trimming removed 2 bases from V and 7 bases from J; junction bases left unmatched: 16. CDR1 MDHEN and CDR2 SYDVKM come from the germline V gene. RNA in amounts of 0.5 to 1 ug was reverse transcribed with random hexamers. Amplification of the TCR beta CDR3 was carried out by immunoSEQ multiplex PCR, which spanned a total of 54 Vbeta and 13 Jbeta segments. TCRdb processed the immunoSEQ multiplex PCR reads anew with MiXCR; each CDR3 protein has one entry. This sample yields some 300,000 distinct CDR3 sequences, of which 89% are seen a single time; approximately 0.18% belongs to the top ten. In regard to this clonotype: Its specificity is not known.

Sequencing used CD8+ T cells from PBMCs. This TCR was sampled from a human donor with multiple sclerosis. The chain joins TRBV28 to TRBJ2-1, with 8 nucleotides matching TRBD2. CDR3 residues: CASSLPTEPKSGGNEQFF. The CDR3 DNA reads as TGTGCCAGCAGTTTACCCACAGAGCCGAAAAGCGGGGGTAATGAGCAGTTCTTC.